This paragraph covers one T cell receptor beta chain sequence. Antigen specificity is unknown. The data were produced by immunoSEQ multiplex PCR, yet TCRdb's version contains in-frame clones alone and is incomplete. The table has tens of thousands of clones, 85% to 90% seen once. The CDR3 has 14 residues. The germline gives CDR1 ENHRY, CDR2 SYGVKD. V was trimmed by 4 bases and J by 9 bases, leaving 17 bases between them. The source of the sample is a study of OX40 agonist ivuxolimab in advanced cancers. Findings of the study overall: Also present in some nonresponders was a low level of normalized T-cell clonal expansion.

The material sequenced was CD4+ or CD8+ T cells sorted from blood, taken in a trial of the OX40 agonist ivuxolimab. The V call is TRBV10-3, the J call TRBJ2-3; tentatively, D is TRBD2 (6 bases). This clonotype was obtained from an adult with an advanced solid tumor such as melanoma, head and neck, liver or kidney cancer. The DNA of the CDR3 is TGTGCCATCAGTGTTGCGGGCGGGGATACAACGCAGTATTTT. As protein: CAISVAGGDTTQYF.